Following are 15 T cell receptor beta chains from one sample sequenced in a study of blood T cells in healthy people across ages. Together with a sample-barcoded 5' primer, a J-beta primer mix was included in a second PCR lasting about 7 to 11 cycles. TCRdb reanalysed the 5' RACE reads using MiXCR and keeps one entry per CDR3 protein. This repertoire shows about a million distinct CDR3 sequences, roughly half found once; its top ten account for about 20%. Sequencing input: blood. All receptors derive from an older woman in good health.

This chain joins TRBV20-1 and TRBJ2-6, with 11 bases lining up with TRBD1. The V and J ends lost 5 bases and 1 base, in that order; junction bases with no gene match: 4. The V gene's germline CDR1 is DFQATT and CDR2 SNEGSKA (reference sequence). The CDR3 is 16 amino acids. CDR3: CSALDRGLSGANVLTF. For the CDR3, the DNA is TGCAGTGCTCTGGACAGGGGGCTTTCTGGGGCCAACGTCCTGACTTTC.

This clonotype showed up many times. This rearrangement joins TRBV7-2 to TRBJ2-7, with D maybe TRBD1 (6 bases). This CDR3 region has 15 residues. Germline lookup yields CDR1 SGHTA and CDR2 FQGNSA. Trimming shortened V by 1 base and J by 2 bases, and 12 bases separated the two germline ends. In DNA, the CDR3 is TGTGCCAGCAGCTTAGGAGGGACAAGTCCCTACGAGCAGTACTTC. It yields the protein CASSLGGTSPYEQYF.

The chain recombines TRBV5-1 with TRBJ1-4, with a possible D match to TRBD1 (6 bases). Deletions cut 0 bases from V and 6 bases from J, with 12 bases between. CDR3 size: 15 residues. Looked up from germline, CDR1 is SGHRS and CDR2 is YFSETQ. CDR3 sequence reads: CASSLVRGGDEKLFF. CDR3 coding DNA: TGCGCCAGCAGCTTGGTCAGGGGCGGGGATGAAAAACTGTTTTTT.

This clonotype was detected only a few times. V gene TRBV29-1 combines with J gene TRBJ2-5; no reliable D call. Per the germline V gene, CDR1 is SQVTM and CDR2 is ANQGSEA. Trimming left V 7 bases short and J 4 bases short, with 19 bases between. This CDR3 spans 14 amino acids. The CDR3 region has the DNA TGCAGCGGACATCCTAATAGAGCCCCAGAGACCCAGTACTTC. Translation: CSGHPNRAPETQYF.

CDR3 sequence: CASKGQGARMNTEAFF. The CDR3 DNA follows: TGTGCCAGCAAGGGACAGGGAGCTCGTATGAACACTGAAGCTTTCTTT. This sequence joins TRBV12-3 or TRBV12-4 and TRBJ1-1; 9 positions match TRBD1. The CDR3 runs to 16 residues. The V gene end was trimmed by 7 bases and the J gene end by 0 bases; junction bases not matched to a gene: 9.

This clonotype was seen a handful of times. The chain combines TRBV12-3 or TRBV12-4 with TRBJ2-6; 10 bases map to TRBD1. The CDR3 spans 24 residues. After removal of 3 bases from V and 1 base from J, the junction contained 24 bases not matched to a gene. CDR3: CASSFPGRSGTGDGGHSGANVLTF. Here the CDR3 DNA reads TGTGCCAGCAGTTTTCCAGGCCGATCCGGGACAGGGGACGGAGGACATTCTGGGGCCAACGTCCTGACTTTC.

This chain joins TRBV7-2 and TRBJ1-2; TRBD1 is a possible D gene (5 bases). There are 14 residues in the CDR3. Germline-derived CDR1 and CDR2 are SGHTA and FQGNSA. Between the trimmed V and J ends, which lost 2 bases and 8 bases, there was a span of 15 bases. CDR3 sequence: CASSLPKGRRGYTF. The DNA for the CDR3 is TGTGCCAGCAGCTTACCGAAGGGGCGACGGGGCTACACCTTC.

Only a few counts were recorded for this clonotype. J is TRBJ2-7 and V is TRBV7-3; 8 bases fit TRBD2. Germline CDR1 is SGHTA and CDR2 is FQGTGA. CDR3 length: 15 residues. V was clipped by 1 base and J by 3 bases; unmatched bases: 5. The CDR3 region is CASSLRAGLDYEQYF. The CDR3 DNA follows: TGTGCCAGCAGCTTAAGGGCGGGACTAGACTACGAGCAGTACTTC.

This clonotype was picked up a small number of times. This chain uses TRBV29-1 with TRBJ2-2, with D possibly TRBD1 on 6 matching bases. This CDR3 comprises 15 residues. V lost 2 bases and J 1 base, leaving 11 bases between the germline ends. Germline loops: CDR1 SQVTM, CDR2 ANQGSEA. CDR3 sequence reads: CSVEPQGRNTGELFF. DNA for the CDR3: TGCAGCGTTGAACCTCAGGGGAGGAACACCGGGGAGCTGTTTTTT.

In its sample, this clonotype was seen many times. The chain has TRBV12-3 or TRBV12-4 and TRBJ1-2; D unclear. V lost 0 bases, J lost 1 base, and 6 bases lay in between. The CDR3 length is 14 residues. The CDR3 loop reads CASSLAGLNYGYTF. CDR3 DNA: TGTGCCAGCAGTTTAGCGGGTCTTAACTATGGCTACACCTTC.

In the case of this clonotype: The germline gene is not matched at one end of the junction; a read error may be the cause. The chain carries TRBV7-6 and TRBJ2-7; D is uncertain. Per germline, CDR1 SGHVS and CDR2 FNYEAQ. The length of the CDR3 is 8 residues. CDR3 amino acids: CASSVAYF. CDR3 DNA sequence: TGTGCCAGCAGCGTAGCGTACTTC.

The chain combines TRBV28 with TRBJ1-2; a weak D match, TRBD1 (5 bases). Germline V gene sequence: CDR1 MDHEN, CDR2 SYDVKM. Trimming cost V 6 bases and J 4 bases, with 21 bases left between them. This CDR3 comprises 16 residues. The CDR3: CASRPLQVNRGYGYTF. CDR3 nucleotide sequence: TGTGCCAGCAGGCCACTACAGGTTAATAGAGGCTATGGCTACACCTTC.

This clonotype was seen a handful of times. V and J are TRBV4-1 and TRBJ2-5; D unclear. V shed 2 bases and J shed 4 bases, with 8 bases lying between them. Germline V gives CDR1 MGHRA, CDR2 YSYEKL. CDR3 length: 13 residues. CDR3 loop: CASSQWKGETQYF. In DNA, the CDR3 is TGCGCCAGCAGCCAATGGAAGGGAGAGACCCAGTACTTC.

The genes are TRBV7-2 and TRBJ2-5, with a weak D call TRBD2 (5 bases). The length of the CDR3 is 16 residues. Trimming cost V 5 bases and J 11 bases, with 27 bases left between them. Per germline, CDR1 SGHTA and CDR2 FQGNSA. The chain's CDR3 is CASSPQGLSLADEQYF. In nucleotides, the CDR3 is TGTGCCAGCAGCCCACAAGGACTCTCCCTTGCCGATGAGCAGTACTTC.

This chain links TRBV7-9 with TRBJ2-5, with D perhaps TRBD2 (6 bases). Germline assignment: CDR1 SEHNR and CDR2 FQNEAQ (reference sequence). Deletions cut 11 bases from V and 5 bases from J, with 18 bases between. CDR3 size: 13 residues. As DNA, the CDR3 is TGTGCCTCCGTGGGGCTAGCGAAGGAGACCCAGTACTTC. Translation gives CASVGLAKETQYF.